Below are 19 T cell receptor beta chains sequenced from a single sample in a study of identical twins. TCRdb reprocessed the 5' RACE reads with MiXCR, giving one entry per CDR3 protein. The table lists 1,800,000 or so distinct CDR3 sequences, less than 35% of them singletons. The sequenced sample consisted of cord blood. These receptors were obtained from a newborn girl in good health.

This clonotype occurred many times. The chain is built from TRBV12-3 or TRBV12-4 and TRBJ2-1; 13 bases map to TRBD2. CDR3 size: 19 residues. Germline trimming cut 5 bases from V and 0 bases from J; bases unmatched to any gene: 10. The CDR3 nucleotides are TGTGCCAGCAGTACAGGACTAGCGGGAGATGAGAGCTCCTACAATGAGCAGTTCTTC. Protein sequence: CASSTGLAGDESSYNEQFF.

There are a few counts of this clonotype. The chain couples TRBV7-2 to TRBJ2-7, with D unclear. V lost 1 base to trimming and J lost 4 bases, with 14 bases between them. Germline values: CDR1 SGHTA, CDR2 FQGNSA. The CDR3 is 15 amino acids. CDR3 loop: CASSLEWIESYEQYF. Written as DNA, the CDR3 is TGTGCCAGCAGCTTAGAATGGATAGAGAGTTACGAGCAGTACTTC.

This clonotype appeared a few times. This sequence joins TRBV18 and TRBJ1-4; a possible D gene is TRBD1 (5 bases). Germline V gene data show CDR1 as KGHSH and CDR2 as LQKENI. This CDR3 contains 12 residues. Trimming removed 4 bases from V and 10 bases from J, with 10 bases in between. This CDR3 reads CASSRTGSKLFF. In DNA, the CDR3 is TGTGCCAGCTCACGAACAGGTTCAAAACTGTTTTTT.

The chain carries TRBV27 and TRBJ2-7, with D perhaps matching TRBD1 (8 bases). Looked up from germline, CDR1 is MNHEY and CDR2 is SMNVEV (reference sequence). This CDR3 region has 19 residues. Deletions cut 0 bases from V and 7 bases from J, with 28 bases between. The CDR3 coding sequence is TGTGCCAGCAGTTTATCGCCGCGTACAGGGGGGGCTGGATACAATGAGCAGTACTTC. Amino acid sequence: CASSLSPRTGGAGYNEQYF.

This clonotype was seen repeatedly, ten times or more. This chain links TRBV20-1 with TRBJ2-7; TRBD2 matches at 10 bases. The ends lost 4 bases at V and 2 bases at J; junction bases unmatched: 2. The CDR3 loop spans 13 amino acids. The V gene's germline CDR1 is DFQATT and CDR2 SNEGSKA (reference sequence). CDR3 residues: CSATTSGTYEQYF. Written as DNA, the CDR3 is TGCAGTGCTACAACTAGCGGGACCTACGAGCAGTACTTC.

This chain joins TRBV20-1 and TRBJ2-3, with D possibly called TRBD1 or TRBD2 (5 bases each). This CDR3 comprises 14 residues. Germline V gives CDR1 DFQATT, CDR2 SNEGSKA (reference sequence). The CDR3 region is CSKRAGAGGDTQYF. The CDR3 region has the DNA TGCAGCAAGCGAGCCGGAGCTGGGGGAGATACGCAGTATTTT.

This clonotype has just a few counts. The chain combines TRBV10-3 with TRBJ2-3; D is perhaps TRBD2 (5 bases). Germline assignment: CDR1 ENHRY and CDR2 SYGVKD. V was cut by 10 bases and J by 6 bases, with 11 bases left in between. This CDR3 comprises 11 residues. The DNA of the CDR3 is TGTGCCACCGCGCCGGGGGATACGCAGTATTTT. Translation: CATAPGDTQYF.

A few counts support this clonotype. The CDR3, as DNA: TGTGCCAGCAGTTACGCTGTGGGGGGCACAGATACGCAGTATTTT. Its protein product is CASSYAVGGTDTQYF. The V call is TRBV6-5, the J call TRBJ2-3; the D gene could be TRBD1 or TRBD2 (5 bases each). The CDR3 totals 15 residues. The V end lost 2 bases, the J end lost 1 base, and 10 bases lay between the germline ends. Per germline, CDR1 MNHEY and CDR2 SVGAGI.

This clonotype has just a few counts. This rearrangement joins TRBV7-8 to TRBJ2-3; 7 bases map to TRBD2. This CDR3 is 13 amino acids long. V gave up 9 bases and J gave up 5 bases; unmatched junction bases: 8. Germline V gives CDR1 SGHVS, CDR2 FQNEAQ. The CDR3 loop is CASGGGPVDTQYF. The CDR3 DNA follows: TGTGCCAGTGGGGGGGGACCGGTAGATACGCAGTATTTT.

The chain couples TRBV1 to TRBJ1-2. TRBV1 is assigned pseudogene status. The CDR3 length is 15 residues. CDR3 in amino acids: CTSSSFHLGNYGYTF. CDR3 DNA: TGCACCAGCAGCTCTTTCCACCTGGGGAACTATGGCTACACCTTC.

The rearrangement joins TRBV28 to TRBJ1-1, with 7 bases matching TRBD1. Per germline, CDR1 MDHEN and CDR2 SYDVKM. The CDR3 consists of 16 residues. Trimming at V came to 1 base and at J to 1 base, leaving 6 bases not matched to a gene. CDR3 bases: TGTGCCAGCAGTTTATCCAGGGGGTCAGGGAACACTGAAGCTTTCTTT. Protein: CASSLSRGSGNTEAFF.

This clonotype showed up just a few times. The V gene is TRBV20-1, the J gene TRBJ2-7, with D uncertain. The germline V gene encodes CDR1 DFQATT and CDR2 SNEGSKA (reference sequence). V lost 1 base, J lost 0 bases, and 10 bases lay in between. CDR3 length: 14 residues. The CDR3 region has the DNA TGCAGTGCTAGAGGAGCCGTAGGCTCCTACGAGCAGTACTTC. It yields the protein CSARGAVGSYEQYF.

This clonotype occurred a few times. The chain recombines TRBV2 with TRBJ1-5; D is unclear. V was trimmed by 4 bases and J by 4 bases, leaving 5 bases between them. CDR1 and CDR2 (germline): SNHLY, FYNNEI. The CDR3 length is 12 residues. In nucleotides, the CDR3 is TGTGCCAGCAGTGGGGAAAATCAGCCCCAGCATTTT. The encoded protein is CASSGENQPQHF.

The V call is TRBV6-6, the J call TRBJ1-2; no clear D gene. The V gene's germline CDR1 is MNHNY and CDR2 SVGAGI (reference sequence). V was pared by 2 bases and J by 2 bases, with 9 bases between. The CDR3 totals 14 residues. In nucleotides, the CDR3 is TGTGCCAGCAGTTACGCGGGAGGAAACTATGGCTACACCTTC. Translation gives CASSYAGGNYGYTF.

This clonotype came up many times. The rearrangement uses TRBV5-1 and TRBJ2-1; TRBD2 aligns across 10 bases. Per the germline V gene, CDR1 is SGHRS and CDR2 is YFSETQ. V lost 1 base and J lost 5; bases outside the gene matches: 0. The length of the CDR3 is 14 residues. The CDR3 nucleotides read TGCGCCAGCAGCTTGACTAGCGGGGACAATGAGCAGTTCTTC. This encodes CASSLTSGDNEQFF.

The V gene is TRBV29-1, the J gene TRBJ2-7; the D gene is possibly TRBD1 (6 bases). From germline, CDR1 is SQVTM and CDR2 ANQGSEA. The CDR3 is made up of 14 amino acids. V was pared by 3 bases and J by 2 bases, with 14 bases between. The CDR3 spells CSVEAGDLPYEQYF. The CDR3 DNA sequence: TGCAGCGTTGAGGCAGGGGACCTACCCTACGAGCAGTACTTC.

The chain joins TRBV3-1 to TRBJ2-5; D is perhaps TRBD2 (7 bases). The CDR3 length is 15 residues. V was cut by 1 base and J by 4 bases, with 13 bases left in between. Germline CDR1 LGHDT, CDR2 YNNKEL (reference sequence). CDR3 in amino acids: CASSQGTRGGETQYF. The DNA for the CDR3 is TGTGCCAGCAGCCAAGGAACAAGGGGGGGAGAGACCCAGTACTTC.

This clonotype was seen more than once but under ten times. The chain joins TRBV29-1 to TRBJ2-3, with 13 bases identical to TRBD2. The CDR3 consists of 15 residues. The J segment lost 3 bases and the V segment lost 3 bases, leaving 3 bases of the junction unmatched. Germline V gene data show CDR1 as SQVTM and CDR2 as ANQGSEA. CDR3 amino acids: CSVEAGLAGTDTQYF. The CDR3 nucleotides are TGCAGCGTTGAGGCGGGACTAGCGGGAACAGATACGCAGTATTTT.

This clonotype came up a few times. This chain uses TRBV5-1 with TRBJ2-1; no clear D. The ends were cut back, 2 bases at V and 11 bases at J, with 17 bases in the middle. The CDR3 is made up of 14 amino acids. The germline V gene has CDR1 SGHRS and CDR2 YFSETQ. In DNA form, the CDR3 reads TGCGCCAGCAGCTTATCCAGCGCTCCAAGCAAGCAGTTCTTC. As protein: CASSLSSAPSKQFF.